A single sample is the source of the 7 T cell receptor beta chains below, sequenced in a study of blood T cells in healthy people across ages. Using a J-beta primer mix together with a sample-barcoded 5' primer, a second PCR was run for roughly 6 to 12 cycles. TCRdb redid the calling of the 5' RACE reads with MiXCR, one entry per CDR3 protein. The repertoire has some 880,000 distinct CDR3 sequences, around 36% of them found once; the top ten carry 13%. Sequenced sample: blood. The receptors come from a man between 18 and 29 years old in good health.

The rearrangement joins TRBV7-2 to TRBJ2-5, with D perhaps matching TRBD1 or TRBD2 (5 bases each). The germline gives CDR1 SGHTA, CDR2 FQGNSA. The CDR3 has 15 amino acids. V lost 6 bases and J 5 bases, leaving 19 bases between the germline ends. The chain's CDR3 is CASRRLGTERETQYF. CDR3 nucleotides: TGTGCCAGCAGACGGCTGGGGACGGAAAGGGAGACCCAGTACTTC.

Points on this clonotype: This could be a read error, since a much larger clone is one nucleotide away. The CDR3 sequence is CASSVSGDHEQYF. CDR3 bases: TGTGCCAGCAGTGTTTCTGGGGACCACGAGCAGTACTTC. V usage is TRBV12-3 or TRBV12-4 and J usage is TRBJ2-7; D assignment may be TRBD1 or TRBD2 (5 bases each). This CDR3 has 13 residues. V was trimmed by 5 bases and J by 5 bases, leaving 13 bases between them.

The V gene is TRBV2, the J gene TRBJ2-3; no reliable D call. Deletions cut 4 bases from V and 6 bases from J, with 14 bases between. Germline V gene data show CDR1 as SNHLY and CDR2 as FYNNEI. This CDR3 region has 14 residues. CDR3 loop: CASSGFSTSDTQYF. The CDR3 DNA is TGTGCCAGCAGTGGATTTTCCACGTCCGATACGCAGTATTTT.

J is TRBJ1-5 and V is TRBV21-1. TRBV21-1 is listed as a pseudogene. The CDR3 has 14 residues. The DNA for the CDR3 is TGTGCCAGCACCGGGGGGGACGGAGATCAGCCCCAGCATTTT. This encodes CASTGGDGDQPQHF.

To note about this clonotype: Given a much more abundant clone one base away, this may be a read error. This rearrangement joins TRBV2 to TRBJ2-1; 8 bases line up with TRBD2. This CDR3 is 14 amino acids long. The V and J ends lost 4 bases and 13 bases, in that order; junction bases with no gene match: 12. Germline V gene sequence: CDR1 SNHLY, CDR2 FYNNEI. Here the CDR3 reads CASSVAGLQETQFF. Here the CDR3 DNA reads TGTGCCAGCAGTGTAGCGGGGTTACAAGAGACCCAGTTCTTC.

This clonotype was seen only a few times. This rearrangement joins TRBV5-1 to TRBJ2-1; 9 bases match TRBD2. The last part of the DNA fits TRBJ2-7 better; the J call may be wrong. The CDR3 totals 19 residues. Looked up from germline, CDR1 is SGHRS and CDR2 is YFSETQ. CDR3 in amino acids: CASSYPSGTSQSSYNEQYF. The CDR3 coding sequence is TGCGCCAGCAGCTACCCTTCCGGGACTAGCCAAAGCTCCTACAATGAGCAGTACTTC.

This clonotype was seen at least ten times. V gene TRBV7-9 combines with J gene TRBJ1-4, with TRBD1 matching over 7 bases. This CDR3 spans 15 amino acids. The germline CDR1 and CDR2 sequences are SEHNR and FQNEAQ (reference sequence). V lost 2 bases to trimming and J lost 5 bases; unmatched junction nucleotides: 5. CDR3 DNA sequence: TGTGCCAGCAGCTTATCGGCGGGACAGAATGAAAAACTGTTTTTT. Its translation: CASSLSAGQNEKLFF.